This T cell receptor (beta chain) came from a study of CD8 T cells in ankylosing spondylitis. V gave up 8 bases and J gave up 4 bases, with 16 bases separating them. CDR3 length equals 14 residues. Germline CDR1 is MNHNS and CDR2 is SASEGT. TCRdb called the 5' RACE reads again in MiXCR, with one record for every CDR3 protein. The sample consists of 200,000 to 300,000 distinct CDR3 sequences, roughly a tenth of them appearing once. Only a few counts were recorded for this clonotype. The antigen is unknown. General study findings and limits: Matched ankylosing spondylitis synovial fluid reportedly showed significant enrichment of disease-linked clones.

The sample was blood, either unsorted or a sorted T cell fraction (not recorded which). The chain uses TRBV6-1 and TRBJ2-3, with D perhaps TRBD2 (5 bases). This receptor was taken from a male donor with ankylosing spondylitis or in good health (not recorded which). CDR3 amino acids: CASELVASADTQYF. The CDR3 nucleotides read TGTGCCAGCGAATTAGTAGCGAGTGCAGATACGCAGTATTTT.